This T cell receptor beta chain is from a study of cytomegalovirus exposure and HLA in healthy donors. This CDR3 is built from 14 residues. Germline CDR1 and CDR2: SGDLS and YYNGEE. Trimming cost V 3 bases and J 1 base; bases outside gene matches: 2. The PCR was carried out with 60 Vbeta primers and 13 Jbeta primers. Under the authors' procedure: The authors later counted tens of millions of unique TCR beta chains, 9.5 million to 13 million of them shared. The method was immunoSEQ multiplex PCR; TCRdb's version includes in-frame clones alone and lacks a portion of them. The DNA gave D and trimming, while V, J and clone size come from that table. The data show under 150,000 clones, with over 60% seen just once and roughly 3.5% held by the top ten. Although they were nominally healthy when sampled, donors likely had unrecorded immune exposures.

The gene calls are TRBV9 and TRBJ2-5; 8 bases agree with TRBD2. Sequences were obtained from PBMCs. The sequence was obtained from a woman in her 30s in good health and CMV-seropositive. CDR3 nucleotide sequence: TGTGCCAGCAGCGCGGGACTAGTCCAAGAGACCCAGTACTTC. Translation gives CASSAGLVQETQYF. Based on the CDR3 plus reference TRBV9 and TRBJ2-5, the full variable domain is DSGVTQTPKHLITATGQRVTLRCSPRSGDLSVYWYQQSLDQGLQFLIQYYNGEERAKGNILERFSAQQFPDLHSELNLSSLELGDSALYFCASSAGLVQETQYFGPGTRLLVL.